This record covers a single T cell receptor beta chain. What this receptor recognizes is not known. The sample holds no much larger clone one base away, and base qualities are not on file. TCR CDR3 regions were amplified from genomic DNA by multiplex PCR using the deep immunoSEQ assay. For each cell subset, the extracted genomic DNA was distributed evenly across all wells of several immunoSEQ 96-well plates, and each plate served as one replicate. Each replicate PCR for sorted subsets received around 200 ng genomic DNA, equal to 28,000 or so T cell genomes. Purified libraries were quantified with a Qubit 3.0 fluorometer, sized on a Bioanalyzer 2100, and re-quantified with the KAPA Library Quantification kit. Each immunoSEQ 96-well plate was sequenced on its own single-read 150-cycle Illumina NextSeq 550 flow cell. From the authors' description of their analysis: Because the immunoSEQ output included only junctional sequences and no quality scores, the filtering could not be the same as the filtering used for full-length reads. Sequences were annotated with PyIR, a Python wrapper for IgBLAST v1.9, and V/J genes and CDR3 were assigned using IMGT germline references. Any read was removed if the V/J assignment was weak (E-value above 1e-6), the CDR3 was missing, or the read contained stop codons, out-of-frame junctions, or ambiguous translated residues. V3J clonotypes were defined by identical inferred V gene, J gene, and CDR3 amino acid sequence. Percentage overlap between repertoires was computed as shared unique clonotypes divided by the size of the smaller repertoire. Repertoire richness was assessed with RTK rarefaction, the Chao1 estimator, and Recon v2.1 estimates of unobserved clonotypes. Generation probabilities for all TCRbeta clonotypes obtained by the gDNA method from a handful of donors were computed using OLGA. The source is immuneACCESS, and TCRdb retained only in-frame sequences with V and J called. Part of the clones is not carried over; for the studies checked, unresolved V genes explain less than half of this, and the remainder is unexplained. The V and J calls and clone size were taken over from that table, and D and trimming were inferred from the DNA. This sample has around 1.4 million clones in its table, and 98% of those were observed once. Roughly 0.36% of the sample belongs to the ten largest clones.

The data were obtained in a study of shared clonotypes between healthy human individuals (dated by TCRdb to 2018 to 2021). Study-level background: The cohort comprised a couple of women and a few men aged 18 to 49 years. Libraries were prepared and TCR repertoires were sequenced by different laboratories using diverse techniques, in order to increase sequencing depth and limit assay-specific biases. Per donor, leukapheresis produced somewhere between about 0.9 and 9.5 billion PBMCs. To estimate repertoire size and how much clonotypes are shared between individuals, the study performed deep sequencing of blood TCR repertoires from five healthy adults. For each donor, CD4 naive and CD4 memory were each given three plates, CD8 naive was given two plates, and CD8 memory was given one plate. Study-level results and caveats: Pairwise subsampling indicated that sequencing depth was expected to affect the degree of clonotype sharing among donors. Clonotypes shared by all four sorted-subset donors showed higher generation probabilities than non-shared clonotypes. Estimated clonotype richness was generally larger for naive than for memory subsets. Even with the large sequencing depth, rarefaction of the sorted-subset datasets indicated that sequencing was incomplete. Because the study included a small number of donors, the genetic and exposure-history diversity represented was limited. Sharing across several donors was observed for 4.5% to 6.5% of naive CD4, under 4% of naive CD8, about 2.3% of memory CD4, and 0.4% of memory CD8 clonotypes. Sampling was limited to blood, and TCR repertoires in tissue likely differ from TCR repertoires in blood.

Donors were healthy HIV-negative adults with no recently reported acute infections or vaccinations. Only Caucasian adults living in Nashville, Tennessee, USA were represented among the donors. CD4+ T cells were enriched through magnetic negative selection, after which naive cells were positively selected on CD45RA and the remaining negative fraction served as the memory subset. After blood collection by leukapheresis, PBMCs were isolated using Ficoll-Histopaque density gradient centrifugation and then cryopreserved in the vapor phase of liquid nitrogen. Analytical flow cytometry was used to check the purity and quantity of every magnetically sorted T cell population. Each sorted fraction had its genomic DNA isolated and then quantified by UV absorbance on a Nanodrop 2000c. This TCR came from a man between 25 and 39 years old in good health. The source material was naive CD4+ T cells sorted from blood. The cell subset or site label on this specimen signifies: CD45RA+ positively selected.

The base sequence is TGCGCCAGCAGCCCTGGGGGTCTCGGAGGGGGAAGCGAGCAGTACTTC. Translation gives CASSPGGLGGGSEQYF. The chain uses TRBV4-1 and TRBJ2-7; the D segment may tentatively be TRBD1 or TRBD2, each giving 6 matched bases. The CDR3 measures 16 amino acids from cysteine to phenylalanine. Only CDR3 DNA is held: 48 bases, read in frame from base 1. Based on the germline V gene, the CDR1 and CDR2 sequences are MGHRA and YSYEKL. The trim is 4 bases for V and 6 bases for J, with a gap of 22 bases between the germline ends.